The present TCR beta chain was sequenced within a study of cytomegalovirus exposure and HLA in healthy donors. For the study at large: Inside one of the first data releases sat about 85 million unique TCRs taken from HLA-typed donors. Ancestry clustering placed more than 65% of some 400 genotyped donors in the Caucasian-associated cluster. Overall study results and limits: Cytomegalovirus-associated status was assigned to some 180 TCR beta chains. In vitro data verified a few CMV-associated chains as specific for CMV antigens.

Turning to this clone: Its antigen is still unknown.

This CDR3 is 13 amino acids long. Trimming took off 6 bases at V and 2 bases at J, with 10 bases between the two ends. Germline V lookup: CDR1 MNHNS, CDR2 SASEGT. With 60 Vbeta and 13 Jbeta primers, the PCR was carried out. The method was immunoSEQ multiplex PCR; TCRdb's version includes in-frame clones alone and lacks a portion of them. The sample yields 80,000 to 100,000 clones, about 81% seen once. The rearrangement joins TRBV6-1 to TRBJ1-2, with a weak D call TRBD1 (5 bases). Sequencing was carried out using PBMCs. The receptor comes from a man between 40 and 49 years old in good health and CMV-seronegative. The CDR3 protein is CASRLGANYGYTF. As DNA, the CDR3 is TGTGCCAGCAGATTAGGGGCGAACTATGGCTACACCTTC.